The clone carrying this T cell receptor (beta chain) showed up just a few times. As yet, its antigen is unknown. This sample is drawn from a study of vaccination and CD4 T cells after COVID-19. The wider study: Six males and four females, two of them Hispanic, were enrolled as convalescents. Researchers treated cells with overlapping spike peptides taken from SARS-CoV-2, HCoV-NL63, HCoV-OC43 and HCoV-229E.

The time point: late sampling 161 to 241 days after vaccination in three convalescent patients. Treatment here: approximately nine-day PBMC culture with coronavirus spike peptide pools or control peptides (ViraFEST assay). The Oncomine TCR Beta short-read assay was applied to DNA of cultured CD4+ T cells. TCRdb re-analysed the PCR reads in MiXCR, keeping a single row per CDR3 protein. The repertoire holds about 30,000 distinct CDR3 sequences, with 35% to 40% as singletons. This TCR was sampled from a human donor who had recovered from COVID-19. Material: CD4+ T cells from blood, cultured in vitro, obtained about 7 months after SARS-CoV-2 vaccination.

The CDR3 nucleotides read TGTGCCAGCAGTCGGGGGTTGGTCTCGGGGCCAGAGACCCAGTACTTC. Its translation: CASSRGLVSGPETQYF. This chain links TRBV6-1 with TRBJ2-5, with D possibly TRBD2 on 6 matching bases. This CDR3 is built from 16 residues. Germline V gene lookup returns CDR1 MNHNS and CDR2 SASEGT. Trimming shortened V by 5 bases and J by 4 bases, and 20 bases separated the two germline ends.